This T cell receptor beta chain appears in the sequencing data of a study of cytomegalovirus exposure and HLA in healthy donors. This CDR3 has 13 amino acids. V was trimmed by 2 bases and J by 7 bases, leaving 9 bases between them. The germline gives CDR1 KGHSH, CDR2 LQKENI. Study-wide results and caveats: Versus the approximately 700-donor mean, an Asian-associated ancestry cluster reportedly showed fewer N-insertions in a later analysis. Researchers reported in a later analysis that a missense DCLRE1C variant was tied to TCR beta V- and J-gene trimming. A list of about 180 TCR beta chains associated with cytomegalovirus was given.

The PCR was carried out with 60 Vbeta primers and 13 Jbeta primers. Sequenced by immunoSEQ multiplex PCR; TCRdb stores in-frame clones only, minus some. The sample totals about 110,000 clones. Points on this clone: Its cognate antigen is unknown.

This clonotype originated in a young man in good health and CMV-seronegative. The sample consisted of PBMCs. The chain combines TRBV18 with TRBJ2-1, with D possibly matching TRBD2 (6 bases). The CDR3 bases are TGTGCCAGCTCACCAAACGCGGGGAATGAGCAGTTCTTC. This codes for CASSPNAGNEQFF. Complete variable domain (other parts from reference TRBV18 and TRBJ2-1): NAGVMQNPRHLVRRRGQEARLRCSPMKGHSHVYWYRQLPEEGLKFMVYLQKENIIDESGMPKERFSAEFPKEGPSILRIQQVVRGDSAAYFCASSPNAGNEQFFGPGTRLTVL.